This T cell receptor (beta chain) was identified during a study of blood T cell repertoires in COVID-19. The CDR3 totals 16 residues. The V segment lost 3 bases and the J segment 5 bases; nucleotides outside the gene matches: 8. Germline V gene lookup returns CDR1 DFQATT and CDR2 SNEGSKA (reference sequence). Libraries were prepared by immunoSEQ multiplex PCR; TCRdb keeps only in-frame clonotypes and omits some of them. The sample has some 180,000 clones, 75% to 85% seen once. Sequenced: peripheral blood. This clonotype was sampled from an elderly woman with COVID-19, enrolled during active disease. The chain couples TRBV20-1 to TRBJ2-2, with TRBD2 matching over 11 bases. Written as DNA, the CDR3 is TGCAGTGCTAGTTCGGAAGCTAGCGGGGGGACCGGGGAGCTGTTTTTT. It codes for CSASSEASGGTGELFF.